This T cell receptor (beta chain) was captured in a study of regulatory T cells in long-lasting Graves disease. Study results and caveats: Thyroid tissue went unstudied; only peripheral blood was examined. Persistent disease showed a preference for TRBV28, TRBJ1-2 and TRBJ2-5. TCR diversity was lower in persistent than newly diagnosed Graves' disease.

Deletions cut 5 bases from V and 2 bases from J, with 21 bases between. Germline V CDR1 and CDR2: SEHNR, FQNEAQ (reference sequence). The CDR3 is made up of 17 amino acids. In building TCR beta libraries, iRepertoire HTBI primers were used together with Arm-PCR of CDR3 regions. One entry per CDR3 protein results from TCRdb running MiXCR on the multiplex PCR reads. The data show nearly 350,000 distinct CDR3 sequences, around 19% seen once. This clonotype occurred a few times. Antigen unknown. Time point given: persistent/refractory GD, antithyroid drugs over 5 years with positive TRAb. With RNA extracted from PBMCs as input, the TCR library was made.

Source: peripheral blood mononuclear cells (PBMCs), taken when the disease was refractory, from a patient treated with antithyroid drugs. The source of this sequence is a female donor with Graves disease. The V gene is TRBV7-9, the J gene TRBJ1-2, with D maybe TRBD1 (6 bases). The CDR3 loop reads CASSPRGPGGQNYGYTF. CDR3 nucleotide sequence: TGTGCCAGCAGCCCCCGAGGGCCTGGGGGGCAGAACTATGGCTACACCTTC.